The 29 T cell receptor beta chains below come from one sample, sequenced in a study of T-cell reconstitution after alpha-beta-depleted transplantation in children. The TCRbeta library was prepared with unique molecular identifiers. In TCRdb, the PCR reads were re-called with MiXCR into one record per CDR3 protein. The sample contains some 500,000 distinct CDR3 sequences, approximately 16% of which appear only once. Sample: PBMCs from the stem cell graft donor, taken from the stem cell graft. The source is a human donor who donated a stem cell graft to a child with acute lymphoblastic leukemia.

This chain links TRBV20-1 with TRBJ1-2; a possible D gene is TRBD1 (5 bases). Germline CDR1 and CDR2: DFQATT and SNEGSKA (reference sequence). The length of the CDR3 is 14 residues. Trimming cost V 5 bases and J 0 bases, with 13 bases left between them. The CDR3 coding sequence is TGCAGTGCTGACGGGAGGGGTGCTAACTATGGCTACACCTTC. It is translated as CSADGRGANYGYTF.

The V call is TRBV29-1, the J call TRBJ2-3; a weak D match, TRBD2 (6 bases). Deletions cut 6 bases from V and 4 bases from J, with 17 bases between. Germline CDR1 SQVTM, CDR2 ANQGSEA. The CDR3 has 14 residues. Here the CDR3 reads CSVRGAGSSDTQYF. DNA of the CDR3: TGCAGCGTCCGAGGTGCGGGGTCGTCAGATACGCAGTATTTT.

This chain links TRBV3-1 with TRBJ2-5; D might be TRBD1 or TRBD2, each matching 6 bases. This CDR3 contains 15 residues. Germline loops: CDR1 LGHDT, CDR2 YNNKEL (reference sequence). V dropped 3 bases and J dropped 4 bases, with 15 bases sitting between them. Written as DNA, the CDR3 is TGTGCCAGCAGCCATTCGTCCGGGGGCTTAGAGACCCAGTACTTC. As protein: CASSHSSGGLETQYF.

The chain joins TRBV4-2 to TRBJ2-7; D remains unclear. Trimming shortened V by 1 base and J by 0 bases, and 13 bases separated the two germline ends. The CDR3 is 16 amino acids. CDR1 and CDR2 from the germline V gene are LGHNA and YNFKEQ. The CDR3 sequence: CASSQGAALGSYEQYF. CDR3 nucleotides: TGTGCCAGCAGCCAAGGGGCGGCCCTAGGCTCCTACGAGCAGTACTTC.

This clonotype was observed a handful of times. V and J are TRBV5-5 and TRBJ2-3; D gene uncertain. CDR1 is SGHKS, CDR2 YYEKEE, per germline (reference sequence). V was shortened by 5 bases and J by 5 bases, with 21 bases between the two germline ends. The length of the CDR3 is 16 residues. CDR3 residues: CASRTSATPTQDTQYF. The CDR3, as DNA: TGTGCCAGCAGGACGTCGGCCACTCCAACTCAAGATACGCAGTATTTT.

J is TRBJ2-3 and V is TRBV5-1, with 7 nucleotides matching TRBD1. J was trimmed by 3 bases and V by 5 bases; bases with no gene match: 9. The CDR3 contains 15 residues. The V gene's germline CDR1 is SGHRS and CDR2 YFSETQ. The CDR3 region has the DNA TGCGCCAGCAGACCTACAGGGGTTCGGACAGATACGCAGTATTTT. It specifies CASRPTGVRTDTQYF.

This clonotype was recorded a few times. V is TRBV9 and J is TRBJ2-7; D is unclear. V lost 0 bases and J 3 bases, leaving 7 bases between the germline ends. CDR1 is SGDLS, CDR2 YYNGEE, per germline. The CDR3 totals 13 residues. The CDR3 spells CASSVGLHYEQYF. The CDR3 nucleotides are TGTGCCAGCAGCGTAGGACTCCACTACGAGCAGTACTTC.

The chain uses TRBV14 and TRBJ2-7, with D perhaps TRBD1 or TRBD2 (5 bases each). Germline V gene lookup returns CDR1 SGHDN and CDR2 FVKESK. This CDR3 is 15 amino acids long. The V and J ends lost 4 bases and 2 bases respectively, with 15 bases between them. The CDR3 DNA is TGTGCCAGCAGCCGAGTCCGGGACGCGCCCTACGAGCAGTACTTC. Encoded protein: CASSRVRDAPYEQYF.

The CDR3 protein is CASSGGIWGDGYTF. The CDR3 DNA sequence: TGTGCCAGCAGCGGGGGAATATGGGGTGATGGCTACACCTTC. The chain uses TRBV9 and TRBJ1-2; D gene ambiguous. Looked up from germline, CDR1 is SGDLS and CDR2 is YYNGEE. This CDR3 has 14 residues. Trimming stripped 3 bases from V and 6 bases from J, with 15 bases between.

This chain uses TRBV12-3 or TRBV12-4 with TRBJ2-3; 14 bases align to TRBD2. The J segment lost 4 bases and the V segment lost 5 bases, leaving 8 bases of the junction unmatched. The CDR3 spans 17 residues. CDR3 residues: CASSPPGLAGDPDTQYF. CDR3 nucleotides: TGTGCCAGCAGTCCCCCGGGACTAGCGGGAGACCCAGATACGCAGTATTTT.

This sequence joins TRBV5-1 and TRBJ2-3, with 7 bases that match TRBD2. The V gene's germline CDR1 is SGHRS and CDR2 YFSETQ. This CDR3 spans 17 amino acids. Trimming removed 0 bases from V and 4 bases from J; junction bases left unmatched: 11. The CDR3 region is CASSLAKASGPPDTQYF. Written as DNA, the CDR3 is TGCGCCAGCAGCTTGGCTAAGGCTAGCGGTCCCCCAGATACGCAGTATTTT.

This chain uses TRBV11-1 with TRBJ2-1; tentative D call: TRBD2 (6 bases). Trimming shortened V by 0 bases and J by 0 bases, and 15 bases separated the two germline ends. CDR3 length: 18 amino acids. Germline V gene lookup returns CDR1 SGHAT and CDR2 FQDESV (reference sequence). CDR3 amino acids: CASSLAFYRESSYNEQFF. The CDR3 DNA sequence: TGTGCCAGCAGCTTAGCTTTCTATCGGGAGAGCTCCTACAATGAGCAGTTCTTC.

V gene TRBV18 combines with J gene TRBJ1-2, with 8 bases aligning to TRBD1. Germline CDR1 reads KGHSH; CDR2 reads LQKENI. The V and J ends lost 6 bases and 8 bases, in that order; junction bases with no gene match: 5. The CDR3 runs 12 residues. This CDR3 reads CASSRQGNGYTF. The CDR3 DNA reads as TGTGCCAGCTCCCGACAGGGGAACGGCTACACCTTC.

The gene calls are TRBV15 and TRBJ2-4; D is undetermined. The CDR3 has 14 residues. Germline CDR1 and CDR2: LNHNV and YYDKDF (reference sequence). The V gene lost 0 bases and the J gene lost 4 bases, with 7 bases spanning the gap. CDR3 amino acids: CATSREGSKNIQYF. For the CDR3, the DNA is TGTGCCACCAGCAGAGAGGGCAGTAAAAACATTCAGTACTTC.

In this sample, this clonotype turned up a few times. This chain connects TRBV5-1 to TRBJ2-3; 7 nucleotides agree with TRBD2. Germline loops: CDR1 SGHRS, CDR2 YFSETQ. The CDR3 loop spans 14 amino acids. V lost 7 bases, J lost 0 bases, and 5 bases stayed unmatched. CDR3 DNA sequence: TGCGCCAGCGGCATTAGCGGGAGCACAGATACGCAGTATTTT. Its translation: CASGISGSTDTQYF. The whole variable domain, filled in from reference TRBV5-1 and TRBJ2-3, reads KAGVTQTPRYLIKTRGQQVTLSCSPISGHRSVSWYQQTPGQGLQFLFEYFSETQRNKGNFPGRFSGRQFSNSRSEMNVSTLELGDSALYLCASGISGSTDTQYFGPGTRLTVL.

This chain joins TRBV27 and TRBJ2-1, with TRBD2 matching over 7 bases. Trimming removed 3 bases from V and 0 bases from J; junction bases left unmatched: 5. The V gene's germline CDR1 is MNHEY and CDR2 SMNVEV (reference sequence). This CDR3 has 16 residues. CDR3 protein: CASSFLGGSSYNEQFF. DNA of the CDR3: TGTGCCAGCAGTTTCCTGGGGGGGAGCTCCTACAATGAGCAGTTCTTC.

The CDR3 DNA is TGTGCCAGCAGTGATAACGGGTGGACTAGCGGGAATCAAGAGACCCAGTACTTC. Encoded protein: CASSDNGWTSGNQETQYF. The chain is built from TRBV2 and TRBJ2-5; 12 bases are shared with TRBD2. CDR3 size: 18 residues. V shed 3 bases and J 2 bases; nucleotides not matched to a gene: 10. Germline V gene sequence: CDR1 SNHLY, CDR2 FYNNEI.

This clonotype was seen more than once but under ten times. The chain recombines TRBV13 with TRBJ2-1, with 10 bases lining up with TRBD1. V shed 0 bases, J shed 4 bases, and the junction held 0 bases outside the gene matches. Germline V gives CDR1 PRHDT, CDR2 FYEKMQ (reference sequence). The CDR3 spans 15 residues. In DNA form, the CDR3 reads TGTGCCAGCAGCTTAGGGGGACAGGGGTACAATGAGCAGTTCTTC. It codes for CASSLGGQGYNEQFF.

V gene TRBV5-1 combines with J gene TRBJ1-2; no clear D. The germline gives CDR1 SGHRS, CDR2 YFSETQ. Between the trimmed V and J ends, which lost 4 bases and 3 bases, there was a span of 22 bases. This CDR3 is 17 amino acids long. In DNA form, the CDR3 reads TGCGCCAGCAGCAGGCCGGGCCCCACGATTGTAGACTATGGCTACACCTTC. Residues: CASSRPGPTIVDYGYTF. Combining the CDR3 with reference TRBV5-1 and TRBJ1-2 gives the whole variable domain KAGVTQTPRYLIKTRGQQVTLSCSPISGHRSVSWYQQTPGQGLQFLFEYFSETQRNKGNFPGRFSGRQFSNSRSEMNVSTLELGDSALYLCASSRPGPTIVDYGYTFGSGTRLTVV.

This clonotype has only a few counts. J is TRBJ1-1 and V is TRBV29-1, with TRBD1 identical over 10 bases. V lost 6 bases to trimming and J lost 3 bases; unmatched junction nucleotides: 13. The CDR3 sequence is 16 residues long. CDR1 is SQVTM, CDR2 ANQGSEA, per germline. The CDR3 bases are TGCAGCGTAGAGAAGACAGGGGGCGCTTACGACACTGAAGCTTTCTTT. It codes for CSVEKTGGAYDTEAFF.

This clonotype was picked up a small number of times. The V gene is TRBV2, the J gene TRBJ2-1, with D possibly being TRBD1 (5 bases). Between the trimmed V and J ends, which lost 3 bases and 0 bases, there was a span of 12 bases. The germline gives CDR1 SNHLY, CDR2 FYNNEI. The CDR3 is made up of 16 amino acids. The CDR3 protein is CASSELLDSSYNEQFF. In DNA form, the CDR3 reads TGTGCCAGCAGTGAGTTGCTAGACAGCTCCTACAATGAGCAGTTCTTC.

The table lists this clonotype with a few counts. J is TRBJ1-1 and V is TRBV25-1; TRBD1 matches at 7 bases. Per the germline V gene, CDR1 is MGHDK and CDR2 is SYGVNS. The CDR3 is 16 residues long. Unmatched junction bases numbered 12, after V lost 4 bases and J lost 4 bases. Written as DNA, the CDR3 is TGTGCCAGCAGTGCTCCAGGGGACAGTTATATCACTGAAGCTTTCTTT. Encoded protein: CASSAPGDSYITEAFF.

This chain links TRBV6-6 with TRBJ2-5; TRBD2 matches at 9 bases. V dropped 9 bases and J dropped 5; count of bases not matched to a gene: 7. There are 13 residues in the CDR3. The germline gives CDR1 MNHNY, CDR2 SVGAGI (reference sequence). CDR3 residues: CASSGRAEETQYF. In DNA form, the CDR3 reads TGTGCCAGTAGCGGGAGAGCGGAGGAGACCCAGTACTTC.

This clonotype was detected a few times. This rearrangement joins TRBV10-2 to TRBJ2-5; 7 bases are shared with TRBD2. V was clipped by 7 bases and J by 2 bases; unmatched bases: 13. From germline, CDR1 is WSHSY and CDR2 SAAADI. The CDR3 totals 16 residues. The CDR3 DNA is TGCGCCAGCAAGGGAGAGGGTTTAGCGGGTCAAGAGACCCAGTACTTC. Translation gives CASKGEGLAGQETQYF.

V usage is TRBV7-9 and J usage is TRBJ2-5; D perhaps matches TRBD2 (6 bases). Trimming left V 5 bases short and J 0 bases short, with 13 bases between. This CDR3 comprises 15 residues. Germline loops: CDR1 SEHNR, CDR2 FQNEAQ (reference sequence). CDR3: CASSPGLLYQETQYF. The DNA for the CDR3 is TGTGCCAGCAGCCCGGGACTTTTGTACCAAGAGACCCAGTACTTC.

This clonotype was recorded at least ten times. The chain is built from TRBV5-1 and TRBJ2-1; 9 bases fit TRBD1. This CDR3 is built from 14 residues. Germline lookup yields CDR1 SGHRS and CDR2 YFSETQ. The ends lost 1 base at V and 6 bases at J; junction bases unmatched: 2. The CDR3 sequence is CASSLRTGVNEQFF. In nucleotides, the CDR3 is TGCGCCAGCAGCTTGAGGACAGGGGTCAATGAGCAGTTCTTC.

This clonotype showed up just a few times. The chain couples TRBV5-5 to TRBJ2-1; the D gene is possibly TRBD2 (5 bases). V lost 4 bases and J lost 9, with 8 bases in between. This CDR3 is 11 amino acids long. Germline CDR1 SGHKS, CDR2 YYEKEE (reference sequence). The CDR3 sequence is CASSPAGEQFF. In nucleotides, the CDR3 is TGTGCCAGCAGCCCGGCGGGTGAGCAGTTCTTC.

In this sample, this clonotype turned up a few times. The chain is built from TRBV6-6 and TRBJ2-2; D gene ambiguous. Trimming removed 6 bases at V and 4 bases at J, with 9 bases between. The CDR3 runs 13 residues. Germline-derived CDR1 and CDR2 are MNHNY and SVGAGI (reference sequence). The chain's CDR3 is CASRFGFTGELFF. As DNA, the CDR3 is TGTGCCAGCAGGTTTGGATTCACCGGGGAGCTGTTTTTT.

This clonotype appeared a single time. This chain links TRBV11-2 with TRBJ2-6, with D possibly TRBD1 on 5 matching bases. The CDR3 covers 19 residues. The germline V gene encodes CDR1 SGHAT and CDR2 FQNNGV. Trimming pared 4 bases from V and 2 bases from J, leaving 21 bases between. The CDR3 DNA sequence: TGTGCCAGCAGCTCCCTTCGCCAGGCGGTCAGGGCTGGGGCCAACGTCCTGACTTTC. Translated, it gives CASSSLRQAVRAGANVLTF.